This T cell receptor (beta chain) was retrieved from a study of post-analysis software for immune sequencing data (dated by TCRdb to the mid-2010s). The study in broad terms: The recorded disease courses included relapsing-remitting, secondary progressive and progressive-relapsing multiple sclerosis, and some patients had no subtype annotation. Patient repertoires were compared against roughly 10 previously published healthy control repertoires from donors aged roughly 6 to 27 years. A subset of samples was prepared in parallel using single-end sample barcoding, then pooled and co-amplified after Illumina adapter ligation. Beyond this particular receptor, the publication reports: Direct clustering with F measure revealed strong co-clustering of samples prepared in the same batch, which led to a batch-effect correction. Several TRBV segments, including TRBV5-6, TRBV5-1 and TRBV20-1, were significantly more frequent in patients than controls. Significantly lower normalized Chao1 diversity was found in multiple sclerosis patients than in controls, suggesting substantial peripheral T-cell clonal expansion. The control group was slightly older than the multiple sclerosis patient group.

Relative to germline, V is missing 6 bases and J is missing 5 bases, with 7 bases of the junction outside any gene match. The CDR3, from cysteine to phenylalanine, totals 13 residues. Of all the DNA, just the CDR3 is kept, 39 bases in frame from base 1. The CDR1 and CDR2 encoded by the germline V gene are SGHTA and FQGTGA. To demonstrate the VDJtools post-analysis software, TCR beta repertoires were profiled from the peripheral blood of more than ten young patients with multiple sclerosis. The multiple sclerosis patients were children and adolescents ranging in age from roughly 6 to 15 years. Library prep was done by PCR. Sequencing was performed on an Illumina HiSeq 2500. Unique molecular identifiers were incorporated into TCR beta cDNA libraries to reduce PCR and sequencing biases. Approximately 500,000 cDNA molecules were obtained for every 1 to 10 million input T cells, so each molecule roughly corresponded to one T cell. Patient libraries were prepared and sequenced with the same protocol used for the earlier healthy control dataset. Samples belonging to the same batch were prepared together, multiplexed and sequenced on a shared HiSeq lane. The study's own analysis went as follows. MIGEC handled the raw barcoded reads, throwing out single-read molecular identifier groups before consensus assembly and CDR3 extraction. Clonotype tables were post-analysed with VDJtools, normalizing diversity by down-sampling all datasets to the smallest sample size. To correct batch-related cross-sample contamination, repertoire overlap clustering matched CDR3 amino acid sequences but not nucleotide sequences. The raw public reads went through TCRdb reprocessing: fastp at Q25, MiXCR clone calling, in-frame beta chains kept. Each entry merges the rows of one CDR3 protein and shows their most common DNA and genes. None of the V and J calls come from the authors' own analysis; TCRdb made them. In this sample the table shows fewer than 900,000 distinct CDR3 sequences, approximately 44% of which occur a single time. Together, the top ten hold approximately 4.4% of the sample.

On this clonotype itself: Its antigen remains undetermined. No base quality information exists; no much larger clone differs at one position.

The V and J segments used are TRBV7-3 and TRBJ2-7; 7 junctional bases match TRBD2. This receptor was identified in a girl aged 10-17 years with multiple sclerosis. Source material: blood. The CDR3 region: CASRAGVNNEQYF. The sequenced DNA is TGTGCCAGCAGGGCGGGAGTCAACAACGAGCAGTACTTC.